The 32 T cell receptor beta chains in this list originate from one sample, sequenced in a study of blood T cell repertoires in COVID-19. Clones were read by immunoSEQ multiplex PCR, and TCRdb kept only the in-frame ones, dropping some. The sample yields about 38,000 clones, roughly 80% seen once. Sequencing input: peripheral blood. These receptors all stem from a man aged 55 to 70 with COVID-19, enrolled during active disease.

The sample holds one count of this clone. This rearrangement joins TRBV7-9 to TRBJ1-4; a possible D gene is TRBD1 (5 bases). Germline V gene sequence: CDR1 SEHNR, CDR2 FQNEAQ (reference sequence). This CDR3 has 14 residues. Trimming took off 6 bases at V and 5 bases at J, with 13 bases between the two ends. The CDR3 reads CASSPGLGNEKLFF. The DNA of the CDR3 is TGTGCCAGCAGTCCGGGACTGGGGAATGAAAAACTGTTTTTT.

The chain combines TRBV6-1 with TRBJ1-5; D uncertain. The germline gives CDR1 MNHNS, CDR2 SASEGT. CDR3 size: 16 residues. V was trimmed by 1 base and J by 5 bases, leaving 15 bases between them. CDR3 sequence: CASSEEAARGYQPQHF. CDR3 in DNA: TGTGCCAGCAGTGAAGAGGCAGCCAGAGGGTATCAGCCCCAGCATTTT.

V usage is TRBV19 and J usage is TRBJ2-7; 9 positions match TRBD1. Germline assignment: CDR1 LNHDA and CDR2 SQIVND (reference sequence). The J segment lost 6 bases and the V segment lost 8 bases, leaving 8 bases of the junction unmatched. The CDR3 is 13 amino acids. The CDR3 sequence: CASSPGQGSEQYF. The CDR3 DNA reads TGTGCCAGTTCTCCGGGACAGGGATCCGAGCAGTACTTC.

J is TRBJ1-1 and V is TRBV4-2; D gene uncertain. This CDR3 is 12 amino acids long. The V end lost 0 bases, the J end lost 10 bases, and 9 bases lay between the germline ends. Germline assignment: CDR1 LGHNA and CDR2 YNFKEQ. CDR3 DNA: TGTGCCAGCAGCCAAGAACGAACGAGAGCTTTCTTT. This translates into CASSQERTRAFF.

This clone was seen only a few times. The rearrangement uses TRBV7-2 and TRBJ1-3; D not certain. The length of the CDR3 is 14 residues. Germline V gene data show CDR1 as SGHTA and CDR2 as FQGNSA. V lost 4 bases to trimming and J lost 0 bases, with 7 bases between them. CDR3 region: CASSSGYSGNTIYF. In DNA, the CDR3 is TGTGCCAGCAGCTCAGGATACTCTGGAAACACCATATATTTT.

The J gene is TRBJ2-5, the V gene TRBV7-9; TRBD1 aligns across 7 bases. Germline V gives CDR1 SEHNR, CDR2 FQNEAQ (reference sequence). The CDR3 is made up of 15 amino acids. Trimming removed 3 bases from V and 4 bases from J; junction bases left unmatched: 8. This CDR3 reads CASSFFKTGVETQYF. The CDR3 nucleotides read TGTGCCAGCAGCTTCTTTAAAACAGGGGTAGAGACCCAGTACTTC. The entire variable domain, with the rest obtained from reference TRBV7-9 and TRBJ2-5, is as follows: DTGVSQNPRHKITKRGQNVTFRCDPISEHNRLYWYRQTLGQGPEFLTYFQNEAQLEKSRLLSDRFSAERPKGSFSTLEIQRTEQGDSAMYLCASSFFKTGVETQYFGPGTRLLVL.

The rearrangement joins TRBV7-9 to TRBJ2-1, with 8 bases identical to TRBD1. V dropped 4 bases and J dropped 2; count of bases not matched to a gene: 7. This CDR3 has 16 amino acids. CDR1 is SEHNR, CDR2 FQNEAQ, per germline (reference sequence). CDR3 region: CASSSTDRVAYNEQFF. CDR3 sequence (DNA): TGTGCCAGCAGCTCCACGGACAGGGTCGCCTACAATGAGCAGTTCTTC. Combining the CDR3 with reference TRBV7-9 and TRBJ2-1 gives the whole variable domain DTGVSQNPRHKITKRGQNVTFRCDPISEHNRLYWYRQTLGQGPEFLTYFQNEAQLEKSRLLSDRFSAERPKGSFSTLEIQRTEQGDSAMYLCASSSTDRVAYNEQFFGPGTRLTVL.

This clone was seen more than once but under ten times. The genes are TRBV3-1 (or the pseudogene TRBV3-2) and TRBJ1-1; D not certain. Between the trimmed V and J ends, which lost 3 bases and 0 bases, there was a span of 8 bases. Germline V lookup: CDR1 LGHDT, CDR2 YNNKEL (reference sequence). The CDR3 has 14 amino acids. The CDR3 spells CASSHGLMNTEAFF. The CDR3 DNA sequence: TGTGCCAGCAGCCACGGACTCATGAACACTGAAGCTTTCTTT.

Here the CDR3 DNA reads TGTGCCAGCAGCTGGGACAGGGGTCGGCAGCCCCAGCATTTT. Translation gives CASSWDRGRQPQHF. The rearrangement links TRBV6-2 or TRBV6-3 to TRBJ1-5, with 10 bases matching TRBD1. J was trimmed by 7 bases and V by 6 bases; bases with no gene match: 6. Per germline, CDR1 MNHEY and CDR2 SVGEGT. The CDR3 contains 14 residues.

The chain has TRBV5-1 and TRBJ1-1; a weak D match, TRBD1 (5 bases). Germline values: CDR1 SGHRS, CDR2 YFSETQ. The CDR3 is made up of 15 amino acids. Trimming left V 0 bases short and J 8 bases short, with 17 bases between. CDR3 protein: CASSLEARVTEEAFF. CDR3 nucleotides: TGCGCCAGCAGCTTGGAAGCCAGGGTCACTGAGGAAGCTTTCTTT.

V and J are TRBV27 and TRBJ2-7; D unclear. Germline values: CDR1 MNHEY, CDR2 SMNVEV (reference sequence). Trimming cost V 0 bases and J 0 bases, with 15 bases left between them. The CDR3 totals 17 residues. This CDR3 reads CASSLSPLSAGSYEQYF. The CDR3 DNA sequence: TGTGCCAGCAGTTTATCCCCCCTTTCGGCAGGCTCCTACGAGCAGTACTTC.

This clone has only one observation. The chain uses TRBV13 and TRBJ2-7; D possibly corresponds to TRBD2 (5 bases). The CDR3 extends over 13 amino acids. V shed 6 bases and J shed 5 bases, with 14 bases lying between them. Germline V CDR1 and CDR2: PRHDT, FYEKMQ (reference sequence). The CDR3: CASRDDQRNEQYF. The CDR3 bases are TGTGCCAGCAGAGACGACCAGCGGAACGAGCAGTACTTC.

The chain carries TRBV5-1 and TRBJ2-1, with D possibly being TRBD2 (6 bases). Germline V lookup: CDR1 SGHRS, CDR2 YFSETQ. The V gene lost 6 bases and the J gene lost 2 bases, with 18 bases spanning the gap. The CDR3 contains 16 residues. CDR3 protein: CASTPIGDSAYNEQFF. CDR3 nucleotides: TGCGCCAGCACCCCTATAGGGGACTCGGCCTACAATGAGCAGTTCTTC.

The gene calls are TRBV10-3 and TRBJ1-1; TRBD1 matches 7 bases. With V trimmed by 6 bases and J by 3 bases, 4 bases remained unmatched. CDR1 and CDR2 from the germline V gene are ENHRY and SYGVKD. This CDR3 spans 13 amino acids. The CDR3 sequence: CAIRITGDTEAFF. The CDR3 bases are TGTGCCATCAGGATTACAGGGGACACTGAAGCTTTCTTT.

V and J are TRBV27 and TRBJ2-5, with D perhaps TRBD1 (5 bases). Germline V gene lookup returns CDR1 MNHEY and CDR2 SMNVEV (reference sequence). Trimming cost V 4 bases and J 5 bases, with 14 bases left between them. This CDR3 has 14 residues. The CDR3 sequence: CASSSRRGQETQYF. The CDR3 DNA reads as TGTGCCAGCAGTTCCAGAAGGGGTCAGGAGACCCAGTACTTC.

This clone was detected once. V is TRBV19 and J is TRBJ1-5; D uncertain. The germline V gene encodes CDR1 LNHDA and CDR2 SQIVND (reference sequence). The V gene lost 6 bases and the J gene lost 1 base, with 13 bases spanning the gap. The CDR3 is 15 residues long. In DNA form, the CDR3 reads TGTGCCAGTAGATCCCGCCAGTCGAGCAATCAGCCCCAGCATTTT. Translated, it gives CASRSRQSSNQPQHF.

V usage is TRBV3-1 (or the pseudogene TRBV3-2) and J usage is TRBJ1-6; D is possibly TRBD1 (6 bases). V shed 4 bases and J shed 5 bases, with 12 bases lying between them. The CDR3 contains 15 residues. Germline V lookup: CDR1 LGHDT, CDR2 YNNKEL (reference sequence). The CDR3 nucleotides are TGTGCCAGCAGCCCGGGGGGCAACCATAATTCACCCCTCCACTTT. As protein: CASSPGGNHNSPLHF.

This chain uses TRBV6-5 with TRBJ1-1; possible D gene TRBD1, 5 bases. Germline-derived CDR1 and CDR2 are MNHEY and SVGAGI. This CDR3 has 15 amino acids. Trimming stripped 6 bases from V and 0 bases from J, with 14 bases between. CDR3 in amino acids: CASSDGSGVNTEAFF. CDR3 sequence (DNA): TGTGCCAGCAGCGATGGGTCGGGGGTGAACACTGAAGCTTTCTTT.

The chain is built from TRBV4-3 and TRBJ1-1; TRBD1 matches 7 bases. The CDR3 totals 17 residues. The V segment lost 0 bases and the J segment 4 bases; nucleotides outside the gene matches: 11. The V gene's germline CDR1 is LGHNA and CDR2 YSLEER. CDR3 coding DNA: TGCGCCAGCAGCCAAGAACCCGGACAGGCGCCGACCACTGAAGCTTTCTTT. Translating it yields CASSQEPGQAPTTEAFF.

This clone was seen a handful of times. The chain employs TRBV18 and TRBJ1-3; 9 bases match TRBD1. Losses at the gene ends were 3 bases for V and 4 bases for J; bases not matched to a gene: 13. The V gene's germline CDR1 is KGHSH and CDR2 LQKENI. This CDR3 is built from 18 residues. The CDR3 is CASSPLPGQGSSGNTIYF. CDR3 nucleotide sequence: TGTGCCAGCTCACCGTTACCGGGACAGGGATCGTCCGGAAACACCATATATTTT.

The V gene is TRBV5-1, the J gene TRBJ1-1; no firm D call. V lost 0 bases to trimming and J lost 0 bases, with 9 bases between them. Germline V lookup: CDR1 SGHRS, CDR2 YFSETQ. The CDR3 has 15 amino acids. The CDR3 loop is CASSLAAGVNTEAFF. Here the CDR3 DNA reads TGCGCCAGCAGCTTGGCAGCAGGCGTGAACACTGAAGCTTTCTTT.

This rearrangement joins TRBV27 to TRBJ1-1; the D gene is possibly TRBD1 (5 bases). Germline CDR1 is MNHEY and CDR2 is SMNVEV (reference sequence). The V gene lost 3 bases and the J gene lost 0 bases, with 11 bases spanning the gap. The CDR3 runs 15 residues. The CDR3 spells CASSLVGGMNTEAFF. The CDR3 nucleotides read TGTGCCAGCAGTTTGGTCGGGGGGATGAACACTGAAGCTTTCTTT.

Notes on this clone: The same CDR3 is also encoded by other DNA sequences in this sample. The chain couples TRBV19 to TRBJ2-2; the D gene is possibly TRBD1 (5 bases). The V gene's germline CDR1 is LNHDA and CDR2 SQIVND (reference sequence). CDR3 size: 16 residues. Between the trimmed V and J ends, which lost 3 bases and 6 bases, there was a span of 17 bases. CDR3 sequence (DNA): TGTGCCAGTAGTATTAGAAGCAGGGTTGGTTCCGGGGAGCTGTTTTTT. Translation gives CASSIRSRVGSGELFF.

CDR3 coding DNA: TGCAGTCTAACACAGGGGGCGAATCAGTACTTC. Translation: CSLTQGANQYF. This sequence joins TRBV20-1 and TRBJ2-7, with 9 bases lining up with TRBD1. The V segment lost 8 bases and the J segment 10 bases; nucleotides outside the gene matches: 9. Germline V gives CDR1 DFQATT, CDR2 SNEGSKA (reference sequence). The CDR3 has 11 residues.

The V and J genes are TRBV6-5 and TRBJ1-2, with 8 bases fitting TRBD1. Looked up from germline, CDR1 is MNHEY and CDR2 is SVGAGI. The trim removed 0 bases at V and 6 bases at J, leaving 3 bases unmatched. CDR3 length: 14 amino acids. The CDR3 is CASSYSQGADGYTF. DNA for the CDR3: TGTGCCAGCAGTTACTCCCAGGGGGCTGATGGCTACACCTTC.

The chain couples TRBV18 to TRBJ1-3; D is perhaps TRBD1 (5 bases). Germline V CDR1 and CDR2: KGHSH, LQKENI. Between the trimmed V and J ends, which lost 0 bases and 4 bases, there was a span of 16 bases. The CDR3 totals 17 residues. The CDR3 here is CASSPPAGSRFGNTIYF. The CDR3 nucleotides are TGTGCCAGCTCACCACCCGCAGGGTCACGGTTCGGAAACACCATATATTTT.

V is TRBV7-3 and J is TRBJ1-1; possible D gene TRBD1, 6 bases. Deletions cut 3 bases from V and 7 bases from J, with 12 bases between. From germline, CDR1 is SGHTA and CDR2 FQGTGA. The CDR3 loop spans 13 amino acids. The CDR3 nucleotides read TGTGCCAGCAGCTTGACACAGGGTCTTGAAGCTTTCTTT. This translates into CASSLTQGLEAFF.

This clone was counted a single time. The J gene is TRBJ1-2, the V gene TRBV4-1; 7 bases agree with TRBD1. With V trimmed by 1 base and J by 5 bases, 1 base remained unmatched. CDR3 length: 13 residues. Looked up from germline, CDR1 is MGHRA and CDR2 is YSYEKL. CDR3 nucleotide sequence: TGCGCCAGCAGCCAAGTGACAGGGTATGGCTACACCTTC. Its protein is CASSQVTGYGYTF.

The rearrangement links TRBV5-4 to TRBJ2-7; 8 bases fit TRBD1. Unmatched junction bases numbered 8, after V lost 5 bases and J lost 7 bases. The CDR3 runs to 13 residues. CDR1 and CDR2 (germline): SGHNT, YYREEE (reference sequence). The CDR3 bases are TGTGCCAGCAGAAACAGGGGGTTAGATGAGCAGTACTTC. As protein: CASRNRGLDEQYF. The entire variable domain, with the rest obtained from reference TRBV5-4 and TRBJ2-7, is as follows: ETGVTQSPTHLIKTRGQQVTLRCSSQSGHNTVSWYQQALGQGPQFIFQYYREEENGRGNFPPRFSGLQFPNYSSELNVNALELDDSALYLCASRNRGLDEQYFGPGTRLTVT.

V and J are TRBV7-3 and TRBJ2-1, with a tentative D call TRBD2 (6 bases). The V and J ends lost 3 bases and 7 bases respectively, with 16 bases between them. The CDR3 is 15 amino acids. Per the germline V gene, CDR1 is SGHTA and CDR2 is FQGTGA. The CDR3, as DNA: TGTGCCAGCAGCTTCGGGGGAGCCCGTACGAATGAGCAGTTCTTC. This sequence encodes CASSFGGARTNEQFF.

The chain joins TRBV27 to TRBJ1-1; the match to TRBD1 covers 9 bases. Germline V lookup: CDR1 MNHEY, CDR2 SMNVEV (reference sequence). J lost 5 bases, V lost 0 bases, and 4 bases had no gene match. There are 15 residues in the CDR3. The CDR3 protein is CASSLSQGAGTEAFF. DNA of the CDR3: TGTGCCAGCAGTTTATCACAGGGGGCTGGGACTGAAGCTTTCTTT.

This clone was seen just once. The chain is built from TRBV18 and TRBJ1-2; 7 bases are shared with TRBD1. The CDR3 sequence is 14 residues long. V shed 6 bases and J 4 bases; nucleotides not matched to a gene: 8. CDR1 KGHSH and CDR2 LQKENI come from the germline V gene. The CDR3 coding sequence is TGTGCCAGCTCCTACCGACAGGGCACCTATGGCTACACCTTC. Protein sequence: CASSYRQGTYGYTF.